The 20 T cell receptor beta chains presented below share a single source sample, sequenced in a study of post-analysis software for immune sequencing data. Study-wide results and caveats: Included in a set of about five TRBV segments more frequent in patients than controls were TRBV5-6, TRBV5-1 and TRBV20-1.

Their antigen targets remain unknown. Prepared TCR beta cDNA libraries contained unique molecular identifiers. One entry per CDR3 protein, called by TCRdb with MiXCR from the PCR reads. The sample holds about 770,000 distinct CDR3 sequences, 40% to 55% seen once. Sequencing input: blood. These receptor sequences come from a girl under 18 with multiple sclerosis.

The rearrangement uses TRBV9 and TRBJ2-1, with D perhaps TRBD2 (5 bases). Germline lookup yields CDR1 SGDLS and CDR2 YYNGEE. Trimming took off 0 bases at V and 4 bases at J, with 11 bases between the two ends. This CDR3 region has 15 residues. The CDR3 spells CASSVATLEYNEQFF. The CDR3 nucleotides are TGTGCCAGCAGCGTAGCTACACTAGAGTACAATGAGCAGTTCTTC. The full variable domain, rest sourced from reference TRBV9 and TRBJ2-1, is DSGVTQTPKHLITATGQRVTLRCSPRSGDLSVYWYQQSLDQGLQFLIQYYNGEERAKGNILERFSAQQFPDLHSELNLSSLELGDSALYFCASSVATLEYNEQFFGPGTRLTVL.

The V call is TRBV2, the J call TRBJ2-3, with 9 bases lining up with TRBD2. J lost 2 bases, V lost 6 bases, and 15 bases had no gene match. Germline values: CDR1 SNHLY, CDR2 FYNNEI. This CDR3 is built from 18 residues. The CDR3 DNA sequence: TGTGCCAGCAGCGGTTTCCTCAGACTAGCGGTTAACACAGATACGCAGTATTTT. Its translation: CASSGFLRLAVNTDTQYF.

The chain joins TRBV4-1 to TRBJ2-1; D is undetermined. CDR1 and CDR2 from the germline V gene are MGHRA and YSYEKL. This CDR3 has 16 residues. V shed 3 bases and J shed 0 bases, with 12 bases lying between them. The CDR3: CASSHADGSSYNEQFF. For the CDR3, the DNA is TGCGCCAGCAGCCACGCAGACGGAAGCTCCTACAATGAGCAGTTCTTC.

The sample holds a few counts of this clonotype. The rearrangement links TRBV12-3 or TRBV12-4 to TRBJ1-2; 12 nucleotides agree with TRBD1. V was clipped by 5 bases and J by 8 bases; unmatched bases: 3. CDR3 length: 13 amino acids. The CDR3 protein is CASSLGTGGGYTF. The CDR3, as DNA: TGTGCCAGCAGTCTGGGGACAGGGGGCGGCTACACCTTC.

In DNA form, the CDR3 reads TGTGCCAGCAGCTCCCTGGGAGGCTACACAGATACGCAGTATTTT. It specifies CASSSLGGYTDTQYF. V usage is TRBV7-9 and J usage is TRBJ2-3; possibly TRBD2 for D (6 bases). Deletions cut 4 bases from V and 2 bases from J, with 13 bases between. CDR3 size: 15 residues. Germline V gene lookup returns CDR1 SEHNR and CDR2 FQNEAQ (reference sequence).

J is TRBJ2-7 and V is TRBV20-1; 9 nucleotides agree with TRBD2. Germline loops: CDR1 DFQATT, CDR2 SNEGSKA (reference sequence). V gave up 1 base and J gave up 2 bases; unmatched junction bases: 0. The CDR3 extends over 13 amino acids. CDR3 region: CSARGGRAYEQYF. In DNA, the CDR3 is TGCAGTGCTAGAGGCGGGAGGGCCTACGAGCAGTACTTC.

The gene calls are TRBV6-6 and TRBJ1-2, with no clear D. Germline V CDR1 and CDR2: MNHNY, SVGAGI (reference sequence). V dropped 6 bases and J dropped 1 base, with 9 bases sitting between them. The CDR3 covers 13 residues. The CDR3 protein is CASRLGSNYGYTF. Here the CDR3 DNA reads TGTGCCAGCAGATTAGGGAGTAACTATGGCTACACCTTC.

This clonotype occurred once. This chain joins TRBV7-2 and TRBJ2-7; 7 bases line up with TRBD2. J was trimmed by 6 bases and V by 1 base; bases with no gene match: 12. The CDR3 runs to 16 residues. Germline V gene sequence: CDR1 SGHTA, CDR2 FQGNSA. CDR3 sequence: CASSLVGIGGIGEQYF. Written as DNA, the CDR3 is TGTGCCAGCAGCTTAGTAGGGATCGGGGGGATCGGCGAGCAGTACTTC.

The chain uses TRBV30 and TRBJ2-7; a possible D gene is TRBD1 (5 bases). Germline CDR1 reads GTSNPN; CDR2 reads SVGIG (reference sequence). The ends were cut back, 1 base at V and 2 bases at J, with 12 bases in the middle. This CDR3 has 14 amino acids. CDR3 nucleotide sequence: TGTGCCTGGAGTGCATCAGGGATTCCCTACGAGCAGTACTTC. Protein sequence: CAWSASGIPYEQYF. The variable domain in full, completed from reference TRBV30 and TRBJ2-7, reads SQTIHQWPATLVQPVGSPLSLECTVEGTSNPNLYWYRQAAGRGLQLLFYSVGIGQISSEVPQNLSASRPQDRQFILSSKKLLLSDSGFYLCAWSASGIPYEQYFGPGTRLTVT.

The chain combines TRBV6-5 with TRBJ2-5; 13 nucleotides agree with TRBD2. V dropped 1 base and J dropped 11; count of bases not matched to a gene: 10. In germline, CDR1 is MNHEY, CDR2 SVGAGI. The CDR3 extends over 16 amino acids. DNA of the CDR3: TGTGCCAGCAGTTACTTCCGACTAGCGGGAGGTAATGAGCAGTACTTC. Its protein is CASSYFRLAGGNEQYF.

J is TRBJ2-3 and V is TRBV20-1, with 10 nucleotides matching TRBD2. After removal of 6 bases from V and 4 bases from J, the junction contained 13 bases not matched to a gene. The length of the CDR3 is 16 residues. Germline V gives CDR1 DFQATT, CDR2 SNEGSKA (reference sequence). CDR3 protein: CSALEFSGRPADTQYF. The CDR3 DNA sequence: TGCAGTGCGCTGGAATTTAGCGGGAGGCCCGCAGATACGCAGTATTTT.

V usage is TRBV20-1 and J usage is TRBJ2-7, with 11 bases aligning to TRBD1. The CDR3 extends over 16 amino acids. Germline V gene lookup returns CDR1 DFQATT and CDR2 SNEGSKA (reference sequence). As DNA, the CDR3 is TGCAGCCGCCCCAGGACAGGGGGCGCAGGATCCTACGAGCAGTACTTC. Residues: CSRPRTGGAGSYEQYF.

The chain couples TRBV5-1 to TRBJ1-2; D unresolved. V was clipped by 0 bases and J by 2 bases, with 8 bases between them. Germline V gene lookup returns CDR1 SGHRS and CDR2 YFSETQ. The CDR3 is 14 amino acids. The chain's CDR3 is CASSLASENYGYTF. The DNA of the CDR3 is TGCGCCAGCAGCTTGGCCTCAGAAAACTATGGCTACACCTTC.

There are a few counts of this clonotype. V is TRBV6-6 and J is TRBJ2-1, with TRBD2 matching 9 bases. CDR1 and CDR2 (germline): MNHNY, SVGAGI (reference sequence). The CDR3 runs to 12 residues. The CDR3 is CASGGGINEQFF. CDR3 nucleotides: TGTGCTAGCGGGGGCGGGATCAATGAGCAGTTCTTC.

This rearrangement joins TRBV20-1 to TRBJ2-3, with 14 bases aligning to TRBD2. The CDR3 contains 18 residues. After removal of 1 base from V and 6 bases from J, the junction contained 12 bases not matched to a gene. Germline V CDR1 and CDR2: DFQATT, SNEGSKA (reference sequence). The CDR3 region has the DNA TGCAGTGCTAGAGTTGGAGGGACTAGCGGGAGAAAAAGGGATACGCAGTATTTT. Translating it yields CSARVGGTSGRKRDTQYF.

This clonotype was seen repeatedly, ten times or more. This chain connects TRBV5-1 to TRBJ2-7, with 10 bases lining up with TRBD1. CDR1 SGHRS and CDR2 YFSETQ come from the germline V gene. With V trimmed by 4 bases and J by 5 bases, 9 bases remained unmatched. This CDR3 has 15 amino acids. The CDR3 reads CASSARQGASDEQYF. For the CDR3, the DNA is TGCGCCAGCAGCGCCCGACAGGGGGCGTCCGACGAGCAGTACTTC.

The chain recombines TRBV5-1 with TRBJ2-1, with D unclear. This CDR3 contains 15 residues. The germline gives CDR1 SGHRS, CDR2 YFSETQ. Trimming removed 1 base from V and 1 base from J, with 9 bases in between. The CDR3 coding sequence is TGCGCCAGCAGCTTGTTAATCGGTTCCTACAATGAGCAGTTCTTC. Amino acid sequence: CASSLLIGSYNEQFF.

V usage is TRBV20-1 and J usage is TRBJ2-7, with D possibly TRBD1 on 5 matching bases. The CDR3 runs 13 residues. The germline V gene encodes CDR1 DFQATT and CDR2 SNEGSKA (reference sequence). Trimming removed 3 bases at V and 6 bases at J, with 15 bases between. CDR3 nucleotide sequence: TGCAGTGCTAGGGGGTCAGGGCAAGTCGAGCAGTACTTC. Translating gives CSARGSGQVEQYF.

The chain uses TRBV28 and TRBJ2-4; possible D gene TRBD2, 5 bases. Germline V gives CDR1 MDHEN, CDR2 SYDVKM. V gave up 1 base and J gave up 8 bases, with 9 bases separating them. The CDR3 is made up of 13 amino acids. CDR3 nucleotides: TGTGCCAGCAGTTTATCCGCGGAGGACATTCAGTACTTC. Translating gives CASSLSAEDIQYF.

This clonotype was detected a few times. This chain links TRBV10-3 with TRBJ1-2; TRBD1 matches at 10 bases. The CDR3 totals 14 residues. Trimming took 6 bases from V and 7 from J; bases not matched to a gene: 8. Germline CDR1 reads ENHRY; CDR2 reads SYGVKD. Here the CDR3 DNA reads TGTGCCATCAGACCGGACAGGGGGACCTCTGGCTACACCTTC. Translation: CAIRPDRGTSGYTF.